These 29 T cell receptor beta chains originate from one sample sequenced in a study of blood T cells in healthy people across ages. Alongside a J-beta primer mix, a sample-barcoded 5' primer served in a second PCR lasting roughly 7 to 11 cycles. TCRdb used MiXCR to reprocess the 5' RACE reads, holding one entry per CDR3 protein. Counted here are under 1,000,000 distinct CDR3 sequences, around 50% occurring once; the ten biggest clones make up 15% to 20%. Source material: blood. The receptors originated from a man aged 80 or over in good health.

The chain combines TRBV7-9 with TRBJ2-1; D gene unclear. Germline CDR1 reads SEHNR; CDR2 reads FQNEAQ (reference sequence). Trimming removed 2 bases from V and 0 bases from J, with 11 bases in between. The CDR3 length is 16 residues. The CDR3 nucleotides read TGTGCCAGCAGCTTACTTCCAGGCAGCTCCTACAATGAGCAGTTCTTC. Translated: CASSLLPGSSYNEQFF.

A few counts support this clonotype. This chain links TRBV29-1 with TRBJ2-7, with D tentatively TRBD2 (6 bases). V was pared by 6 bases and J by 4 bases, with 16 bases between. This CDR3 is built from 13 residues. CDR1 is SQVTM and CDR2 is ANQGSEA in the germline V gene. As DNA, the CDR3 is TGCAGCGTCGGGACTCCAGAGTTATACGAGCAGTACTTC. This translates into CSVGTPELYEQYF.

A note on this clonotype: Given a much more abundant clone one base away, this may be a read error. No DNA is shown, since the ends of the CDR3 on it are uncertain; the CDR3 is the one TCRdb lists. V gene TRBV29-1 combines with J gene TRBJ2-3; TRBD1 is the table's D call, not checked against the DNA. Germline V gene sequence: CDR1 SQVTM, CDR2 ANQGSEA. Both ends counted, the CDR3 spans 12 residues. The CDR3 loop reads CSVARGTDTRYF.

This clonotype was recorded only once. Compared with germline, one end of the junction differs, possibly owing to a read error. V is TRBV5-1 and J is TRBJ1-1; the D is unclear. Germline lookup yields CDR1 SGHRS and CDR2 YFSETQ. CDR3 length: 14 residues. CDR3: CTSSLHTTNTEAFF. DNA of the CDR3: TGCACCAGCAGCTTGCACACTACGAACACTGAAGCTTTCTTT.

The genes are TRBV7-2 and TRBJ1-4; maybe TRBD1 (5 bases). This CDR3 spans 14 amino acids. CDR1 is SGHTA and CDR2 is FQGNSA in the germline V gene. Trimming cost V 3 bases and J 7 bases, with 12 bases left between them. CDR3 sequence: CASSLGRTGEKLFF. The CDR3 DNA follows: TGTGCCAGCAGCTTGGGACGGACGGGTGAAAAACTGTTTTTT.

This clonotype was observed a few times. The chain is built from TRBV5-1 and TRBJ2-7; 8 nucleotides align to TRBD2. The CDR3 runs to 16 residues. Trimming cost V 5 bases and J 5 bases; bases outside gene matches: 15. The germline V gene has CDR1 SGHRS and CDR2 YFSETQ. CDR3 in DNA: TGCGCCAGCAGTTTGACCCCAGGACTAGCCTTAAACGAGCAGTACTTC. Protein sequence: CASSLTPGLALNEQYF.

About this clonotype itself: Since a much larger clone is just one base distant, this may be a read error. V gene TRBV5-1 combines with J gene TRBJ2-3; D unclear. Trimming cost V 4 bases and J 1 base, with 13 bases left between them. Per the germline V gene, CDR1 is SGHRS and CDR2 is YFSETQ. The CDR3 extends over 15 amino acids. As DNA, the CDR3 is TGCGCCAGCAGCCTCGAATGTCCTGGCACAGATACGCAGTATTTT. Translating gives CASSLECPGTDTQYF.

The CDR3 spells CASSVRTSGSEQFF. DNA of the CDR3: TGTGCCAGCAGCGTAAGGACTAGCGGGAGTGAGCAGTTCTTC. This chain connects TRBV9 to TRBJ2-1; 13 nucleotides align to TRBD2. Germline trimming cut 1 base from V and 9 bases from J; bases unmatched to any gene: 1. CDR3 length: 14 residues. Per the germline V gene, CDR1 is SGDLS and CDR2 is YYNGEE.

This CDR3 reads CSTGRRTEETQYF. The DNA of the CDR3 is TGCAGTACGGGACGGAGGACTGAAGAGACCCAGTACTTC. This chain joins TRBV20-1 and TRBJ2-5; D may correspond to TRBD1 or TRBD2 (5 bases each). The germline V gene encodes CDR1 DFQATT and CDR2 SNEGSKA (reference sequence). The CDR3 length is 13 residues. Trimming took 8 bases from V and 3 from J, leaving 16 bases between them.

The chain carries TRBV27 and TRBJ1-2, with D uncertain. Germline lookup yields CDR1 MNHEY and CDR2 SMNVEV (reference sequence). The CDR3 consists of 13 residues. Trimming shortened V by 2 bases and J by 6 bases, and 10 bases separated the two germline ends. DNA of the CDR3: TGTGCCAGCAGTTTACGGGAGGTTAATGGCTACACCTTC. It codes for CASSLREVNGYTF.

The chain links TRBV3-1 to TRBJ2-3; 8 bases line up with TRBD2. The V gene end was trimmed by 1 base and the J gene end by 2 bases; junction bases not matched to a gene: 14. Germline CDR1 reads LGHDT; CDR2 reads YNNKEL (reference sequence). CDR3 length: 19 amino acids. DNA for the CDR3: TGTGCCAGCAGCCAAGGGAATCATATAGGGACTAGATTCACAGATACGCAGTATTTT. Encoded protein: CASSQGNHIGTRFTDTQYF.

This clonotype was detected a few times. The V and J genes are TRBV7-9 and TRBJ2-1; D is undetermined. The germline V gene has CDR1 SEHNR and CDR2 FQNEAQ (reference sequence). Trimming took 1 base from V and 7 from J, leaving 8 bases between them. The CDR3 length is 13 residues. The CDR3, as DNA: TGTGCCAGCAGCTTAGTTGGGGTGAATGAGCAGTTCTTC. As protein: CASSLVGVNEQFF.

This clonotype has only a few counts. V is TRBV20-1 and J is TRBJ2-5; D is possibly TRBD2 (7 bases). V lost 4 bases and J 5 bases, leaving 11 bases between the germline ends. This CDR3 is 12 amino acids long. Germline CDR1 DFQATT, CDR2 SNEGSKA (reference sequence). The CDR3 DNA sequence: TGCAGTGCTAAGGAGGGGGGGGAGACCCAGTACTTC. Translated: CSAKEGGETQYF.

The chain uses TRBV2 and TRBJ1-1, with TRBD1 matching 10 bases. Germline CDR1 is SNHLY and CDR2 is FYNNEI. CDR3 size: 14 residues. V was clipped by 3 bases and J by 3 bases; unmatched bases: 1. This CDR3 is CASSDGTGDTEAFF. The CDR3 region has the DNA TGTGCCAGCAGTGACGGGACAGGGGACACTGAAGCTTTCTTT.

The chain joins TRBV21-1 to TRBJ2-7; TRBD1, the table's D call, lacks a check against the DNA. TRBV21-1 is a pseudogene. This CDR3 has 15 residues. The CDR3 sequence is CASSKGVRVSYEQYF. The CDR3, as DNA: TGTGCCAGCAGCAAAGGAGTCAGGGTATCCTACGAGCAGTACTTC.

This clonotype has a count of ten or more. The chain recombines TRBV20-1 with TRBJ2-7; 11 bases align to TRBD2. Germline-derived CDR1 and CDR2 are DFQATT and SNEGSKA (reference sequence). V trimming: 0 bases; J trimming: 0 bases; junction bases outside the gene matches: 10. The CDR3 consists of 18 residues. The CDR3 sequence is CSARDYLVAGGHSYEQYF. The CDR3 nucleotides read TGCAGTGCTAGAGACTACTTGGTAGCGGGAGGGCACTCCTACGAGCAGTACTTC.

The chain joins TRBV29-1 to TRBJ2-2, with 7 bases aligning to TRBD1. There are 16 residues in the CDR3. Germline CDR1 reads SQVTM; CDR2 reads ANQGSEA. V lost 6 bases, J lost 0 bases, and 10 bases stayed unmatched. The CDR3 reads CSVGIGQAANTGELFF. DNA of the CDR3: TGCAGCGTAGGGATAGGACAGGCCGCGAACACCGGGGAGCTGTTTTTT.

The rearrangement joins TRBV4-2 to TRBJ2-1, with D uncertain. Germline-derived CDR1 and CDR2 are LGHNA and YNFKEQ. With 0 bases removed from V and 3 bases from J, the gap between germline ends came to 12 bases. This CDR3 contains 16 residues. The CDR3, as DNA: TGTGCCAGCAGCCAAGATGCAGGTCGTCTCTACAATGAGCAGTTCTTC. Protein product: CASSQDAGRLYNEQFF.

The chain recombines TRBV10-3 with TRBJ2-7; the D is unclear. The V and J ends lost 4 bases and 5 bases respectively, with 6 bases between them. Germline V CDR1 and CDR2: ENHRY, SYGVKD. This CDR3 contains 11 residues. CDR3 amino acids: CAISVTDEQYF. CDR3 DNA: TGTGCCATCAGTGTAACGGACGAGCAGTACTTC.

The count of this clonotype is one. The gene calls are TRBV6-6 and TRBJ2-3; D may be TRBD2 (6 bases). Germline V gene data show CDR1 as MNHNY and CDR2 as SVGAGI (reference sequence). Trimming took off 10 bases at V and 4 bases at J, with 15 bases between the two ends. The CDR3 length is 13 residues. The CDR3 region is CATRWGGSDTQYF. CDR3 nucleotide sequence: TGTGCCACAAGGTGGGGAGGTTCAGATACGCAGTATTTT.

V is TRBV7-2 and J is TRBJ2-5; D might be TRBD2 (7 bases). Germline V CDR1 and CDR2: SGHTA, FQGNSA. Trimming left V 2 bases short and J 4 bases short, with 14 bases between. This CDR3 is built from 15 residues. The chain's CDR3 is CASSLPGLGGETQYF. The CDR3, as DNA: TGTGCCAGCAGCTTACCTGGACTAGGGGGAGAGACCCAGTACTTC.

The J gene is TRBJ1-2, the V gene TRBV29-1; 7 positions match TRBD1. Germline CDR1 SQVTM, CDR2 ANQGSEA. The CDR3 is 15 residues long. The V segment lost 4 bases and the J segment 8 bases; nucleotides outside the gene matches: 16. DNA of the CDR3: TGCAGCGTTGGGAGGACAGGATCTACTTTCTGGGGCTACACCTTC. Encoded protein: CSVGRTGSTFWGYTF. The whole variable domain, filled in from reference TRBV29-1 and TRBJ1-2, reads SAVISQKPSRDICQRGTSLTIQCQVDSQVTMMFWYRQQPGQSLTLIATANQGSEATYESGFVIDKFPISRPNLTFSTLTVSNMSPEDSSIYLCSVGRTGSTFWGYTFGSGTRLTVV.

V usage is TRBV6-2 or TRBV6-3 and J usage is TRBJ1-2; 10 bases align to TRBD1. CDR3 size: 13 residues. The trim removed 5 bases at V and 5 bases at J, leaving 2 bases unmatched. Germline-derived CDR1 and CDR2 are MNHEY and SVGEGT. The CDR3 region has the DNA TGTGCCAGCAGTACGGACAGGGGGTATGGCTACACCTTC. Translating it yields CASSTDRGYGYTF.

This clonotype came up a few times. The chain employs TRBV9 and TRBJ2-3; either TRBD1 or TRBD2 may supply D (5 bases each). The V and J ends lost 3 bases and 2 bases respectively, with 16 bases between them. Germline values: CDR1 SGDLS, CDR2 YYNGEE. CDR3 size: 16 residues. CDR3 sequence reads: CASSAPGAEYTDTQYF. DNA for the CDR3: TGTGCCAGCAGCGCCCCCGGGGCGGAGTACACAGATACGCAGTATTTT.

This chain joins TRBV29-1 and TRBJ2-5, with D unresolved. The CDR3 loop spans 12 amino acids. V lost 1 base, J lost 5 bases, and 8 bases lay in between. Germline loops: CDR1 SQVTM, CDR2 ANQGSEA. CDR3 nucleotide sequence: TGCAGCGTTGAAGCGGATCGGGAGACCCAGTACTTC. Translation gives CSVEADRETQYF.

Only a few counts were recorded for this clonotype. The genes are TRBV5-5 and TRBJ2-1, with 7 bases matching TRBD2. Trimming removed 4 bases from V and 1 base from J; junction bases left unmatched: 2. This CDR3 has 14 amino acids. Germline CDR1 SGHKS, CDR2 YYEKEE (reference sequence). CDR3 bases: TGTGCCAGCAGCCGGGACTATTCCTACAATGAGCAGTTCTTC. It encodes CASSRDYSYNEQFF.

This clonotype was seen a handful of times. V usage is TRBV5-1 and J usage is TRBJ2-5, with D maybe TRBD1 (7 bases). Germline assignment: CDR1 SGHRS and CDR2 YFSETQ. CDR3 size: 17 residues. V was pared by 6 bases and J by 2 bases, with 23 bases between. CDR3 DNA sequence: TGCGCCAGCACCCTCTACAGGGGCGGGACCAAGCAAGAGACCCAGTACTTC. The encoded protein is CASTLYRGGTKQETQYF.

The chain uses TRBV3-1 and TRBJ2-5; 7 bases fit TRBD2. Losses at the gene ends were 5 bases for V and 9 bases for J; bases not matched to a gene: 9. The CDR3 has 13 residues. Germline CDR1 and CDR2: LGHDT and YNNKEL (reference sequence). The CDR3 bases are TGTGCCAGCAGCTGGATTAACGGGGGGTCCCAGTACTTC. It yields the protein CASSWINGGSQYF.

V and J are TRBV25-1 and TRBJ2-5; a possible D gene is TRBD2 (5 bases). Per germline, CDR1 MGHDK and CDR2 SYGVNS. The V end lost 2 bases, the J end lost 5 bases, and 18 bases lay between the germline ends. This CDR3 is 16 amino acids long. Here the CDR3 reads CASSEPGNREWETQYF. The DNA of the CDR3 is TGTGCCAGCAGTGAACCGGGTAATAGGGAGTGGGAGACCCAGTACTTC.